This passage covers 20 T cell receptor beta chains from one sample sequenced in a study of immune evolution from preneoplasia to lung adenocarcinoma. Sequenced by immunoSEQ multiplex PCR; TCRdb stores in-frame clones only, minus some. The data contain 11,000 to 15,000 clones, roughly 86% of them seen just once; the ten biggest clones take up roughly 3%. The sequenced sample consisted of FFPE minimally invasive lung adenocarcinoma tissue. The receptors here all came from a person between 55 and 80 years old with lung adenocarcinoma.

The gene calls are TRBV14 and TRBJ2-3; D is unclear. The CDR3 contains 14 residues. CDR1 SGHDN and CDR2 FVKESK come from the germline V gene. Trimming removed 5 bases at V and 7 bases at J, with 16 bases between. The CDR3: CASSERSQRNTQYF. In nucleotides, the CDR3 is TGTGCCAGCAGCGAGCGATCCCAGAGAAATACGCAGTATTTT.

This chain uses TRBV10-1 with TRBJ2-5; D gene uncertain. The CDR3 is made up of 14 amino acids. Germline-derived CDR1 and CDR2 are WNHNN and SYGVQD (reference sequence). Trimming took 3 bases from V and 5 from J, leaving 13 bases between them. CDR3 loop: CASSDSESSETQYF. The CDR3, as DNA: TGCGCCAGCAGTGATTCCGAGAGTAGCGAGACCCAGTACTTC.

This clone was recorded only once. The CDR3 loop reads CASSLDLIQETQYF. DNA of the CDR3: TGTGCCAGCAGCTTAGATCTAATCCAAGAGACCCAGTACTTC. The chain uses TRBV11-2 and TRBJ2-5; the D is unclear. The germline V gene encodes CDR1 SGHAT and CDR2 FQNNGV. Trimming took off 0 bases at V and 1 base at J, with 6 bases between the two ends. The CDR3 runs to 14 residues.

The genes are TRBV29-1 and TRBJ1-1, with D uncertain. This CDR3 is built from 13 residues. The germline V gene encodes CDR1 SQVTM and CDR2 ANQGSEA. Trimming took 3 bases from V and 4 from J, leaving 12 bases between them. The CDR3 sequence is CSVDRGPGTEAFF. In DNA form, the CDR3 reads TGCAGCGTTGACCGGGGTCCTGGCACTGAAGCTTTCTTT.

This clone was recorded a few times. This chain links TRBV30 with TRBJ2-7; D uncertain. The CDR3 is 12 amino acids. The V gene's germline CDR1 is GTSNPN and CDR2 SVGIG (reference sequence). V was pared by 2 bases and J by 6 bases, with 11 bases between. For the CDR3, the DNA is TGTGCCTGGAGTTCAAGGTTTGGCGAGCAGTACTTC. This sequence encodes CAWSSRFGEQYF.

The chain is built from TRBV7-9 and TRBJ2-7; D uncertain. The V and J ends lost 5 bases and 4 bases respectively, with 15 bases between them. CDR3 length: 14 residues. CDR1 and CDR2 from the germline V gene are SEHNR and FQNEAQ (reference sequence). CDR3 residues: CASSHIQGAYEQYF. The CDR3 DNA follows: TGTGCCAGCAGCCACATCCAAGGAGCGTACGAGCAGTACTTC.

The chain employs TRBV28 and TRBJ2-3; tentatively, D is TRBD1 (6 bases). CDR3 size: 14 residues. Germline V gives CDR1 MDHEN, CDR2 SYDVKM. Trimming shortened V by 8 bases and J by 3 bases, and 15 bases separated the two germline ends. The CDR3 loop is CASRPRGGTDTQYF. Written as DNA, the CDR3 is TGTGCCAGCCGACCTCGAGGGGGAACAGATACGCAGTATTTT.

This chain connects TRBV4-1 to TRBJ2-1; D gene ambiguous. Per germline, CDR1 MGHRA and CDR2 YSYEKL. Trimming removed 0 bases from V and 8 bases from J, with 8 bases in between. This CDR3 is built from 13 residues. The CDR3, as DNA: TGCGCCAGCAGCCAAGAACAATCCGATGAGCAGTTCTTC. Amino acid sequence: CASSQEQSDEQFF.

The chain has TRBV7-3 and TRBJ2-4, with 9 bases aligning to TRBD1. Germline lookup yields CDR1 SGHTA and CDR2 FQGTGA. The trim removed 4 bases at V and 2 bases at J, leaving 6 bases unmatched. This CDR3 spans 16 amino acids. CDR3 coding DNA: TGTGCCAGCAGCTCGGGACAGGGACTGACCAAAAACATTCAGTACTTC. This translates into CASSSGQGLTKNIQYF.

The DNA of the CDR3 is TGTGCCAGCAGCCCCGGAGTGACTAATGAAAAACTGTTTTTT. Its translation is CASSPGVTNEKLFF. The V and J genes are TRBV9 and TRBJ1-4; D uncertain. This CDR3 has 14 residues. Germline V gene lookup returns CDR1 SGDLS and CDR2 YYNGEE. Trimming pared 4 bases from V and 2 bases from J, leaving 9 bases between.

V gene TRBV2 combines with J gene TRBJ2-7, with a possible D match to TRBD1 (5 bases). The CDR3 has 14 amino acids. Germline V gene data show CDR1 as SNHLY and CDR2 as FYNNEI. V dropped 3 bases and J dropped 2 bases, with 11 bases sitting between them. CDR3 DNA: TGTGCCAGCAGTGACCACAGGTTCCCCTACGAGCAGTACTTC. Protein sequence: CASSDHRFPYEQYF.

The chain recombines TRBV11-2 with TRBJ2-5; D is ambiguous. The CDR3 is 13 residues long. Germline loops: CDR1 SGHAT, CDR2 FQNNGV. The ends were cut back, 4 bases at V and 2 bases at J, with 8 bases in the middle. CDR3 region: CASSSQMQETQYF. DNA for the CDR3: TGTGCCAGCAGCTCGCAGATGCAAGAGACCCAGTACTTC.

The chain is built from TRBV7-2 and TRBJ2-1; D might be TRBD2 (5 bases). The CDR3 runs to 13 residues. Germline V gives CDR1 SGHTA, CDR2 FQGNSA. V lost 7 bases, J lost 7 bases, and 14 bases lay in between. CDR3 region: CASNLQAVNEQFF. In DNA form, the CDR3 reads TGTGCCAGCAATTTACAAGCGGTGAATGAGCAGTTCTTC.

This clone was seen just once. The gene calls are TRBV30 and TRBJ1-3; D not certain. CDR1 is GTSNPN and CDR2 is SVGIG in the germline V gene (reference sequence). The germline V and J ends were trimmed by 1 base and 0 bases, with 7 bases remaining between them. The CDR3 contains 14 residues. The CDR3 is CAWSGWSSGNTIYF. CDR3 in DNA: TGTGCCTGGAGTGGTTGGAGCTCTGGAAACACCATATATTTT.

The rearrangement links TRBV7-2 to TRBJ2-5; 10 positions agree with TRBD2. V lost 8 bases, J lost 1 base, and 4 bases stayed unmatched. The germline V gene encodes CDR1 SGHTA and CDR2 FQGNSA. The CDR3 has 14 residues. This CDR3 reads CASASGGAQETQYF. CDR3 sequence (DNA): TGTGCCAGCGCGAGCGGGGGGGCCCAAGAGACCCAGTACTTC.

This chain links TRBV11-2 with TRBJ2-5; D remains ambiguous. Germline-derived CDR1 and CDR2 are SGHAT and FQNNGV. The V end lost 7 bases, the J end lost 2 bases, and 5 bases lay between the germline ends. The CDR3 length is 11 residues. In DNA, the CDR3 is TGTGCCAGCAACACTCAAGAGACCCAGTACTTC. Its translation: CASNTQETQYF.

As concerns this clone: Other DNA sequences from this sample encode an identical CDR3 as well. V and J are TRBV5-6 and TRBJ1-1; the D is unclear. Germline V lookup: CDR1 SGHDT, CDR2 YYEEEE. V was pared by 1 base and J by 0 bases, with 10 bases between. The CDR3 loop spans 15 amino acids. The CDR3 sequence is CASSLSPVLNTEAFF. The CDR3 DNA sequence: TGTGCCAGCAGCTTGAGTCCGGTCTTGAACACTGAAGCTTTCTTT.

For this clone: Other DNA sequences from this sample encode an identical CDR3 as well. The rearrangement joins TRBV2 to TRBJ2-2; 8 bases agree with TRBD2. The CDR3 has 15 residues. J lost 7 bases, V lost 10 bases, and 14 bases had no gene match. Germline V lookup: CDR1 SNHLY, CDR2 FYNNEI. The CDR3: CAIPTSGGAGGELFF. For the CDR3, the DNA is TGTGCCATCCCCACTAGCGGAGGGGCCGGCGGGGAGCTGTTTTTT.

The rearrangement joins TRBV11-3 to TRBJ2-7; maybe TRBD1 (5 bases). CDR1 SGHNT and CDR2 YENEEA come from the germline V gene. The V gene lost 1 base and the J gene lost 6 bases, with 7 bases spanning the gap. The CDR3 length is 12 residues. The CDR3, as DNA: TGTGCCAGCAGCTTAGGGGGCCGCGAGCAGTACTTC. Amino acids: CASSLGGREQYF.

The chain employs TRBV7-9 and TRBJ2-3; D call uncertain. The CDR3 loop spans 15 amino acids. Trimming cost V 5 bases and J 3 bases, with 15 bases left between them. Germline V gene sequence: CDR1 SEHNR, CDR2 FQNEAQ (reference sequence). CDR3 loop: CASSPGLSGTDTQYF. In DNA form, the CDR3 reads TGTGCCAGCAGCCCCGGCCTTTCGGGTACAGATACGCAGTATTTT.